This TCR beta chain was captured by sequencing in a study of beta chain features in type 1 diabetes. General study results and limits: Any PCR bias toward short templates would affect both groups alike. Researchers report that Type 1 diabetes patients had moderately but significantly shorter TCRB CDR3s across all four CD4+ subsets. Across patients, naive, central memory and Treg TCRB repertoires exhibited apparently greater similarity than was observed across healthy donors.

The entirety of the isolated RNA underwent reverse transcription, so expressed TCRB transcripts were sequenced. This table comes from immunoSEQ multiplex PCR, and its TCRdb copy is limited to in-frame clones, with some not included. The sample includes about 620,000 clones, about 16% seen only once; the top ten take about 0.093%. The ends were cut back, 6 bases at V and 8 bases at J, with 10 bases in the middle. The CDR3 loop spans 12 amino acids. In germline, CDR1 is MDHEN, CDR2 SYDVKM. This clone was observed a handful of times. Its target is unknown. This clonotype was sampled from a young man in good health. Material: naive CD4+ T cells from blood. J is TRBJ1-4 and V is TRBV28; D ambiguous. The CDR3 sequence is CASRGSGEKLFF. In DNA form, the CDR3 reads TGTGCCAGCAGGGGTTCGGGGGAAAAACTGTTTTTT.